A single sample gave rise to the 10 T cell receptor beta chains below, sequenced in a study of CD8 T cells in Susac syndrome. RNA, at about 0.45 to 1 ug, was reverse transcribed with random hexamers. Via MiXCR, TCRdb re-called the immunoSEQ multiplex PCR reads, giving one row per CDR3 protein. The sample lists 150,000 to 200,000 distinct CDR3 sequences; about 93% were seen once. Sequencing was performed on CD4+ T cells from PBMCs. The source is a human donor in good health.

This clonotype was detected only a few times. One end of the junction fails to match germline, which may point to a read error. The genes are TRBV23-1 and TRBJ2-7, with D perhaps matching TRBD1 or TRBD2 (6 bases each). TRBV23-1 is classed as an ORF, of uncertain function. The CDR3 totals 14 residues. The CDR3: CASSRGRRAYEQYF. In DNA, the CDR3 is TGCGCCAGTAGTCGGGGGCGGAGGGCCTACGAGCAGTACTTC.

The chain links TRBV7-9 to TRBJ2-1; D is uncertain. The length of the CDR3 is 12 residues. CDR1 and CDR2 (germline): SEHNR, FQNEAQ (reference sequence). V was shortened by 1 base and J by 15 bases, with 13 bases between the two germline ends. CDR3 nucleotides: TGTGCCAGCAGCTTAGGAGGCCCGAATCGGTTCTTC. Protein product: CASSLGGPNRFF.

V is TRBV30 and J is TRBJ1-2; 7 positions match TRBD1. Trimming took 3 bases from V and 0 from J; bases not matched to a gene: 4. Germline CDR1 is GTSNPN and CDR2 is SVGIG (reference sequence). The CDR3 sequence is 14 residues long. The CDR3 DNA reads TGTGCCTGGAGGAGGGGGCTGGCTAACTATGGCTACACCTTC. It encodes CAWRRGLANYGYTF.

The sample holds a few counts of this clonotype. The rearrangement links TRBV7-2 to TRBJ2-1; 7 nucleotides align to TRBD2. With 5 bases clipped from V and 0 bases from J, the junction kept 13 bases outside the gene matches. The CDR3 consists of 18 residues. Germline-derived CDR1 and CDR2 are SGHTA and FQGNSA. The CDR3 spells CASSRVWGGSPSYNEQFF. Here the CDR3 DNA reads TGTGCCAGCAGCCGAGTGTGGGGGGGTTCACCCTCCTACAATGAGCAGTTCTTC.

V is TRBV29-1 and J is TRBJ2-1; D is undetermined. The V and J ends lost 6 bases and 5 bases respectively, with 11 bases between them. CDR1 SQVTM and CDR2 ANQGSEA come from the germline V gene. The CDR3 totals 12 residues. The CDR3 loop is CSVERWDNEQFF. DNA of the CDR3: TGCAGCGTCGAGCGTTGGGACAATGAGCAGTTCTTC.

The chain is built from TRBV15 and TRBJ2-1, with D possibly matching TRBD1 (5 bases). The V and J ends lost 3 bases and 5 bases respectively, with 5 bases between them. CDR3 size: 12 residues. Germline loops: CDR1 LNHNV, CDR2 YYDKDF (reference sequence). CDR3 DNA sequence: TGTGCCACCAGCAGGACAGACAATGAGCAGTTCTTC. It codes for CATSRTDNEQFF. Looking up the rest from reference TRBV15 and TRBJ2-1 gives the full variable domain: DAMVIQNPRYQVTQFGKPVTLSCSQTLNHNVMYWYQQKSSQAPKLLFHYYDKDFNNEADTPDNFQSRRPNTSFCFLDIRSPGLGDTAMYLCATSRTDNEQFFGPGTRLTVL.

The J gene is TRBJ2-6, the V gene TRBV7-3; D may be TRBD1 or TRBD2 (5 bases each). The CDR3 is 17 amino acids. The V end lost 5 bases, the J end lost 3 bases, and 17 bases lay between the germline ends. Germline loops: CDR1 SGHTA, CDR2 FQGTGA. The CDR3 spells CASSPRASRDGANVLTF. CDR3 coding DNA: TGTGCCAGCAGCCCCCGGGCTAGCAGGGATGGGGCCAACGTCCTGACTTTC.

The chain is built from TRBV6-5 and TRBJ2-5; D is possibly TRBD2 (5 bases). CDR3 length: 14 residues. V was trimmed by 0 bases and J by 6 bases, leaving 11 bases between them. In germline, CDR1 is MNHEY, CDR2 SVGAGI. The CDR3 DNA is TGTGCCAGCAGTTACTCGAGAGCGGTGCAGACCCAGTACTTC. Its translation is CASSYSRAVQTQYF.

The chain carries TRBV12-3 or TRBV12-4 and TRBJ2-3; D gene ambiguous. V lost 5 bases and J 5 bases, leaving 5 bases between the germline ends. This CDR3 spans 11 amino acids. The CDR3 protein is CASSPEDTQYF. The CDR3 DNA reads TGTGCCAGCAGTCCCGAAGATACGCAGTATTTT.

The rearrangement links TRBV24-1 to TRBJ2-5; possible D gene TRBD2, 5 bases. This CDR3 has 16 residues. V was trimmed by 0 bases and J by 0 bases, leaving 10 bases between them. Germline CDR1 reads KGHDR; CDR2 reads SFDVKD. CDR3 DNA: TGTGCCACCAGTGATTTGCAAGGGAGCCACCAAGAGACCCAGTACTTC. Translation: CATSDLQGSHQETQYF.